Each of the 29 T cell receptor beta chains below was sequenced from the same sample in a study of cytomegalovirus exposure and HLA in healthy donors. The PCR ran on 60 Vbeta and 13 Jbeta primers. Generated by immunoSEQ multiplex PCR, the TCRdb table keeps only in-frame clones and is missing some. The sample yields 180,000 or so clones, just under 80% seen once. Sequenced input: PBMCs. The source is a woman aged 25 to 39 in good health and CMV-seronegative.

This clone turned up a few times. The chain has TRBV5-5 and TRBJ2-7; tentative D call: TRBD1 (5 bases). This CDR3 has 14 residues. With 1 base removed from V and 2 bases from J, the gap between germline ends came to 10 bases. The germline gives CDR1 SGHKS, CDR2 YYEKEE (reference sequence). Written as DNA, the CDR3 is TGTGCCAGCAGCTTGTGGACACAAGCCTACGAGCAGTACTTC. It codes for CASSLWTQAYEQYF.

This clone was seen a few times. This chain connects TRBV5-6 to TRBJ1-5; D is uncertain. Trimming stripped 0 bases from V and 0 bases from J, with 10 bases between. CDR3 length: 16 amino acids. The germline gives CDR1 SGHDT, CDR2 YYEEEE. The CDR3 DNA reads as TGTGCCAGCAGCTTGGGTCTTTCAGTTAGCAATCAGCCCCAGCATTTT. It yields the protein CASSLGLSVSNQPQHF.

V and J are TRBV6-1 and TRBJ1-5, with a weak D call TRBD1 (5 bases). Between the trimmed V and J ends, which lost 7 bases and 4 bases, there was a span of 17 bases. The CDR3 has 15 residues. The germline V gene encodes CDR1 MNHNS and CDR2 SASEGT. The CDR3 nucleotides are TGTGCCAGCACCCGTCGGGTCGGGGGAAATCAGCCCCAGCATTTT. It is translated as CASTRRVGGNQPQHF.

The rearrangement joins TRBV11-2 to TRBJ2-7; TRBD1 might be the D (5 bases). The ends were cut back, 5 bases at V and 3 bases at J, with 8 bases in the middle. The CDR3 is 12 amino acids. The germline CDR1 and CDR2 sequences are SGHAT and FQNNGV. The CDR3 nucleotides are TGTGCCAGCAGCGCGACAGTCTACGAGCAGTACTTC. It specifies CASSATVYEQYF.

The sample holds one count of this clone. The rearrangement links TRBV19 to TRBJ2-7, with 8 nucleotides matching TRBD2. Unmatched junction bases numbered 3, after V lost 5 bases and J lost 0 bases. The CDR3 has 14 residues. Germline lookup yields CDR1 LNHDA and CDR2 SQIVND (reference sequence). The CDR3 sequence is CASSPGGGSYEQYF. The CDR3 nucleotides are TGTGCCAGTAGTCCGGGGGGGGGCTCCTACGAGCAGTACTTC.

The chain links TRBV18 to TRBJ1-5; 8 bases are a match to TRBD1. With 2 bases clipped from V and 7 bases from J, the junction kept 7 bases outside the gene matches. The CDR3 length is 15 residues. The germline gives CDR1 KGHSH, CDR2 LQKENI. CDR3 amino acids: CASSPVTGEGQPQHF. CDR3 DNA: TGTGCCAGCTCACCAGTGACAGGGGAAGGACAGCCCCAGCATTTT. The whole variable domain, filled in from reference TRBV18 and TRBJ1-5, reads NAGVMQNPRHLVRRRGQEARLRCSPMKGHSHVYWYRQLPEEGLKFMVYLQKENIIDESGMPKERFSAEFPKEGPSILRIQQVVRGDSAAYFCASSPVTGEGQPQHFGDGTRLSIL.

The chain links TRBV19 to TRBJ2-1; possibly TRBD2 for D (7 bases). V was cut by 5 bases and J by 1 base, with 15 bases left in between. Germline loops: CDR1 LNHDA, CDR2 SQIVND (reference sequence). CDR3 length equals 16 residues. The DNA of the CDR3 is TGTGCCAGTAGTCTCCTCGGGGGGCCGTCCTACAATGAGCAGTTCTTC. Residues: CASSLLGGPSYNEQFF.

This chain uses TRBV19 with TRBJ1-1, with 7 positions matching TRBD1. The V segment lost 1 base and the J segment 4 bases; nucleotides outside the gene matches: 9. This CDR3 is 16 amino acids long. Germline V gene sequence: CDR1 LNHDA, CDR2 SQIVND (reference sequence). This CDR3 reads CASSIGSGQAPTEAFF. The DNA for the CDR3 is TGTGCCAGTAGTATAGGTTCAGGACAGGCCCCCACTGAAGCTTTCTTT. The full variable domain, with the rest looked up from reference TRBV19 and TRBJ1-1, is DGGITQSPKYLFRKEGQNVTLSCEQNLNHDAMYWYRQDPGQGLRLIYYSQIVNDFQKGDIAEGYSVSREKKESFPLTVTSAQKNPTAFYLCASSIGSGQAPTEAFFGQGTRLTVV.

This clone appeared a few times. V is TRBV10-1 and J is TRBJ1-6, with 8 bases identical to TRBD1. Losses at the gene ends were 4 bases for V and 10 bases for J; bases not matched to a gene: 6. The CDR3 loop spans 14 amino acids. Germline CDR1 is WNHNN and CDR2 is SYGVQD (reference sequence). The CDR3 nucleotides read TGCGCCAGCAGTGCCGGACAGGGAGTATCACCCCTCCACTTT. Encoded protein: CASSAGQGVSPLHF.

V gene TRBV30 combines with J gene TRBJ1-1; 9 bases line up with TRBD1. CDR3 size: 13 residues. CDR1 GTSNPN and CDR2 SVGIG come from the germline V gene (reference sequence). Unmatched junction bases numbered 2, after V lost 5 bases and J lost 1 base. Here the CDR3 DNA reads TGTGCCTGGTCGACAGGGGGGAACACTGAAGCTTTCTTT. It specifies CAWSTGGNTEAFF. Looking up the rest from reference TRBV30 and TRBJ1-1 gives the full variable domain: SQTIHQWPATLVQPVGSPLSLECTVEGTSNPNLYWYRQAAGRGLQLLFYSVGIGQISSEVPQNLSASRPQDRQFILSSKKLLLSDSGFYLCAWSTGGNTEAFFGQGTRLTVV.

This clone was seen once. This rearrangement joins TRBV10-2 to TRBJ2-2; 9 bases agree with TRBD2. CDR1 is WSHSY, CDR2 SAAADI, per germline. CDR3 size: 15 residues. The ends lost 4 bases at V and 2 bases at J; junction bases unmatched: 2. The CDR3 reads CASSVSGGNTGELFF. CDR3 coding DNA: TGCGCCAGCAGTGTTAGCGGGGGAAACACCGGGGAGCTGTTTTTT.

This clone was seen only once. The chain is built from TRBV4-3 and TRBJ2-2, with D maybe TRBD2 (7 bases). Trimming cost V 4 bases and J 1 base, with 13 bases left between them. The V gene's germline CDR1 is LGHNA and CDR2 YSLEER. This CDR3 comprises 16 residues. The DNA for the CDR3 is TGCGCCAGCAGCCGAGTCGGGGGGCGGAACACCGGGGAGCTGTTTTTT. It codes for CASSRVGGRNTGELFF.

The rearrangement joins TRBV18 to TRBJ2-2; TRBD2 is a possible D gene (6 bases). Germline CDR1 reads KGHSH; CDR2 reads LQKENI. The ends were cut back, 8 bases at V and 5 bases at J, with 18 bases in the middle. The CDR3 spans 15 residues. The chain's CDR3 is CASRLEGLRTGELFF. The CDR3 DNA is TGTGCCAGCCGACTAGAAGGGCTGAGAACCGGGGAGCTGTTTTTT.

V gene TRBV4-2 combines with J gene TRBJ1-1; 9 nucleotides line up with TRBD1. With 1 base clipped from V and 10 bases from J, the junction kept 4 bases outside the gene matches. Germline V gene data show CDR1 as LGHNA and CDR2 as YNFKEQ. This CDR3 is 13 amino acids long. The CDR3 nucleotides read TGTGCCAGCAGCCAAGCCGGGACAGGGCGAGCTTTCTTT. Protein sequence: CASSQAGTGRAFF.

This chain uses TRBV5-1 with TRBJ1-1, with a weak D call TRBD1 (5 bases). Germline V gives CDR1 SGHRS, CDR2 YFSETQ. This CDR3 region has 14 residues. V lost 0 bases, J lost 11 bases, and 17 bases lay in between. DNA of the CDR3: TGCGCCAGCAGCTTGGTACCAGGGCCCCAGGAGGCTTTCTTT. Protein sequence: CASSLVPGPQEAFF.

This chain joins TRBV29-1 and TRBJ1-2, with 8 bases identical to TRBD1. V shed 6 bases and J 6 bases; nucleotides not matched to a gene: 15. This CDR3 spans 15 amino acids. CDR1 is SQVTM and CDR2 is ANQGSEA in the germline V gene. CDR3 DNA: TGCAGCGTCAATCAGTTTCGACAGGGGCGGCATGGCTACACCTTC. Translating gives CSVNQFRQGRHGYTF.

The chain recombines TRBV5-1 with TRBJ2-2; perhaps TRBD2 as D (5 bases). Trimming cost V 6 bases and J 7 bases, with 19 bases left between them. Per germline, CDR1 SGHRS and CDR2 YFSETQ. This CDR3 is built from 15 residues. DNA of the CDR3: TGCGCCAGCACGCAACGGGTCAGCGGTGGCGGGGAGCTGTTTTTT. Translation gives CASTQRVSGGGELFF.

The chain recombines TRBV7-9 with TRBJ1-5; D is undetermined. The V gene's germline CDR1 is SEHNR and CDR2 FQNEAQ (reference sequence). The CDR3 totals 15 residues. Trimming left V 1 base short and J 2 bases short, with 9 bases between. CDR3 coding DNA: TGTGCCAGCAGCTTAGTCGGCGGGGGCAATCAGCCCCAGCATTTT. It specifies CASSLVGGGNQPQHF.

The chain carries TRBV25-1 and TRBJ1-5, with D perhaps matching TRBD1 (5 bases). CDR1 and CDR2 (germline): MGHDK, SYGVNS. V was pared by 5 bases and J by 0 bases, with 11 bases between. The CDR3 runs to 15 residues. The CDR3 DNA follows: TGTGCCAGCAGTTCGCAGGGCGATAGCAATCAGCCCCAGCATTTT. Encoded protein: CASSSQGDSNQPQHF.

V and J are TRBV5-1 and TRBJ1-6; 7 nucleotides match TRBD1. CDR1 and CDR2 from the germline V gene are SGHRS and YFSETQ. V trimming: 0 bases; J trimming: 12 bases; junction bases outside the gene matches: 9. The CDR3 totals 15 residues. The CDR3, as DNA: TGCGCCAGCAGCTTGGCCGCAGGGGACAGAGGACCCCTCCACTTT. This gives the protein CASSLAAGDRGPLHF.

This clone turned up a few times. The rearrangement joins TRBV9 to TRBJ1-6; weak D call: TRBD1 (6 bases). The CDR3 has 14 amino acids. With 2 bases removed from V and 10 bases from J, the gap between germline ends came to 13 bases. Germline V CDR1 and CDR2: SGDLS, YYNGEE. CDR3 nucleotides: TGTGCCAGCAGCGTCCGACAGGATAGGTCACCCCTCCACTTT. Translating it yields CASSVRQDRSPLHF.

V and J are TRBV5-6 and TRBJ1-6; D is undetermined. Germline V gene lookup returns CDR1 SGHDT and CDR2 YYEEEE. With 2 bases removed from V and 0 bases from J, the gap between germline ends came to 12 bases. The CDR3 has 17 residues. CDR3 residues: CASSLDTGSSYNSPLHF. The CDR3 coding sequence is TGTGCCAGCAGCTTAGATACGGGAAGCTCCTATAATTCACCCCTCCACTTT.

The rearrangement links TRBV18 to TRBJ1-6; D not certain. The CDR3 is 16 residues long. V shed 1 base and J shed 6 bases, with 13 bases lying between them. CDR1 and CDR2 (germline): KGHSH, LQKENI. The chain's CDR3 is CASSPLPQTANSPLHF. CDR3 bases: TGTGCCAGCTCACCACTCCCACAAACCGCTAATTCACCCCTCCACTTT.

The CDR3 DNA sequence: TGTGCCAACCCCCCAGTTAACTATGGCTACACCTTC. Translated, it gives CANPPVNYGYTF. The chain recombines TRBV6-4 with TRBJ1-2; D is ambiguous. The germline CDR1 and CDR2 sequences are MRHNA and SNTAGT. The V end was cut by 10 bases, the J end by 1 base, with 10 bases between. The CDR3 consists of 12 residues.

This clone occurred a few times. The genes are TRBV2 and TRBJ2-6; 7 bases align to TRBD2. The trim removed 3 bases at V and 4 bases at J, leaving 9 bases unmatched. The germline CDR1 and CDR2 sequences are SNHLY and FYNNEI. This CDR3 comprises 17 residues. The CDR3 is CASSDTSASVGANVLTF. The CDR3 DNA reads as TGTGCCAGCAGTGATACTAGCGCGTCGGTCGGGGCCAACGTCCTGACTTTC.

The V and J genes are TRBV30 and TRBJ2-3; maybe TRBD2 (6 bases). Trimming removed 7 bases at V and 4 bases at J, with 12 bases between. CDR3 length: 12 amino acids. CDR1 GTSNPN and CDR2 SVGIG come from the germline V gene (reference sequence). CDR3 loop: CASHSSADTQYF. The CDR3, as DNA: TGTGCCTCCCATTCTAGCGCAGATACGCAGTATTTT.

This clone appeared a few times. The chain uses TRBV10-2 and TRBJ1-6; D call uncertain. CDR3 size: 14 residues. V gave up 3 bases and J gave up 8 bases, with 11 bases separating them. CDR1 is WSHSY and CDR2 is SAAADI in the germline V gene. The CDR3 DNA reads as TGCGCCAGCAGTGATTCCCGGTGGTATTCACCCCTCCACTTT. As protein: CASSDSRWYSPLHF.

The chain joins TRBV6-5 to TRBJ2-7; D perhaps matches TRBD2 (6 bases). Germline-derived CDR1 and CDR2 are MNHEY and SVGAGI. With 6 bases removed from V and 2 bases from J, the gap between germline ends came to 11 bases. The CDR3 runs 13 residues. CDR3 region: CASRGTAAYEQYF. The CDR3 DNA follows: TGTGCCAGCAGGGGGACTGCAGCCTACGAGCAGTACTTC.

This clone was seen once. This chain links TRBV4-1 with TRBJ1-5, with 9 positions matching TRBD1. This CDR3 has 14 residues. Germline CDR1 reads MGHRA; CDR2 reads YSYEKL. The ends lost 4 bases at V and 5 bases at J; junction bases unmatched: 3. The CDR3 region is CASSLRQGDQPQHF. CDR3 bases: TGCGCCAGCAGCCTCAGACAGGGGGATCAGCCCCAGCATTTT.